One sample yielded the 20 T cell receptor beta chains listed below, sequenced in a study of patients and donors after allogeneic stem cell transplantation. Each CDR3 protein is one row after TCRdb ran MiXCR on the RT-PCR reads. The sample lists some 60,000 distinct CDR3 sequences, approximately 12% occurring once. Sequenced sample: blood, either unsorted or a sorted T cell fraction (not recorded which). The receptors here all came from a human donor who was either an allogeneic HSCT recipient or a stem cell or donor lymphocyte infusion donor (not recorded which). It is not recorded whose cells these are; they may come from a transplant donor.

This sequence joins TRBV20-1 and TRBJ1-5; the D gene is possibly TRBD1 (6 bases). In germline, CDR1 is DFQATT, CDR2 SNEGSKA (reference sequence). Between the trimmed V and J ends, which lost 7 bases and 7 bases, there was a span of 17 bases. The CDR3 covers 13 residues. The CDR3 DNA reads TGCAGTGTCCTCGATCAGGGGAACCAGCCCCAGCATTTT. It translates to CSVLDQGNQPQHF.

This clonotype has only a few counts. The chain couples TRBV29-1 to TRBJ2-1; TRBD2 agrees at 12 bases. V gave up 4 bases and J gave up 9 bases; unmatched junction bases: 7. Per germline, CDR1 SQVTM and CDR2 ANQGSEA. CDR3 size: 14 residues. CDR3 DNA: TGCAGCGTTGCCCTAGCGGGAGGGCCCTTTGAGCAGTTCTTC. It yields the protein CSVALAGGPFEQFF.

A few counts support this clonotype. This chain links TRBV2 with TRBJ1-1, with D possibly matching TRBD1 (5 bases). Germline CDR1 SNHLY, CDR2 FYNNEI. This CDR3 is built from 12 residues. Trimming removed 11 bases at V and 1 base at J, with 11 bases between. CDR3 bases: TGTGCCGGACTGGGGGGGAACACTGAAGCTTTCTTT. The encoded protein is CAGLGGNTEAFF.

This chain joins TRBV6-5 and TRBJ2-1; D possibly matches TRBD1 or TRBD2 (5 bases each). The CDR3 spans 17 residues. Germline CDR1 is MNHEY and CDR2 is SVGAGI. Trimming left V 6 bases short and J 0 bases short, with 18 bases between. The CDR3 nucleotides read TGTGCCAGCAGATTAGAGGGGAACCTCTACTCCTACAATGAGCAGTTCTTC. Its translation is CASRLEGNLYSYNEQFF.

This clonotype has just a few counts. J is TRBJ2-7 and V is TRBV27; D is undetermined. This CDR3 is 13 amino acids long. The V gene's germline CDR1 is MNHEY and CDR2 SMNVEV (reference sequence). Between the trimmed V and J ends, which lost 3 bases and 4 bases, there was a span of 10 bases. In DNA form, the CDR3 reads TGTGCCAGCAGTTTGCAGGAAAAATACGAGCAGTACTTC. As protein: CASSLQEKYEQYF.

This clonotype was seen at least ten times. The chain uses TRBV5-1 and TRBJ1-4; the D gene is possibly TRBD1 (5 bases). V was pared by 6 bases and J by 2 bases, with 14 bases between. The germline CDR1 and CDR2 sequences are SGHRS and YFSETQ. The length of the CDR3 is 15 residues. CDR3 bases: TGCGCCAGCAATCGAGACAGTGGGACTAATGAAAAACTGTTTTTT. Amino acids: CASNRDSGTNEKLFF.

This chain connects TRBV27 to TRBJ2-2, with D uncertain. V dropped 8 bases and J dropped 4 bases, with 11 bases sitting between them. Germline CDR1 MNHEY, CDR2 SMNVEV (reference sequence). The CDR3 has 13 amino acids. CDR3 coding DNA: TGTGCCAGCTCCTTACTATCCACCGGGGAGCTGTTTTTT. Protein: CASSLLSTGELFF.

A few counts support this clonotype. The chain joins TRBV6-1 to TRBJ2-4; perhaps TRBD2 as D (7 bases). CDR3 length equals 18 residues. The germline V gene has CDR1 MNHNS and CDR2 SASEGT. V gave up 4 bases and J gave up 2 bases, with 21 bases separating them. Here the CDR3 DNA reads TGTGCCAGCAGTGGAGCGGAGGGGGGGCTCGCGTCCAAAAACATTCAGTACTTC. Protein product: CASSGAEGGLASKNIQYF.

V usage is TRBV19 and J usage is TRBJ2-2, with D possibly TRBD1 on 8 matching bases. V lost 4 bases and J 4 bases, leaving 19 bases between the germline ends. The CDR3 spans 17 residues. The germline V gene encodes CDR1 LNHDA and CDR2 SQIVND (reference sequence). The CDR3 here is CASSTPGQGGGTGELFF. In DNA, the CDR3 is TGTGCCAGTAGTACCCCCGGACAGGGAGGGGGCACCGGGGAGCTGTTTTTT.

Many counts were recorded for this clonotype. This rearrangement joins TRBV12-3 or TRBV12-4 to TRBJ1-2; TRBD1 might be the D (6 bases). The CDR3 contains 13 residues. V lost 1 base and J lost 8, with 11 bases in between. The CDR3 region is CASSLVRGQGYTF. DNA of the CDR3: TGTGCCAGCAGTTTAGTCAGGGGTCAAGGCTACACCTTC.

The chain recombines TRBV9 with TRBJ2-2; maybe TRBD1 (6 bases). This CDR3 has 15 residues. The germline V gene has CDR1 SGDLS and CDR2 YYNGEE. The V end was cut by 0 bases, the J end by 2 bases, with 8 bases between. In DNA, the CDR3 is TGTGCCAGCAGCGTAGAGGACAGAAACACCGGGGAGCTGTTTTTT. It yields the protein CASSVEDRNTGELFF.

This clonotype is categorized as medium-sized. This chain connects TRBV7-9 to TRBJ1-4, with unresolved D. V dropped 6 bases and J dropped 8 bases, with 16 bases sitting between them. The CDR3 extends over 14 amino acids. Germline V lookup: CDR1 SEHNR, CDR2 FQNEAQ (reference sequence). CDR3 in DNA: TGTGCCAGCAGTATAATGCCGACTCACGAAAAACTGTTTTTT. This translates into CASSIMPTHEKLFF.

This CDR3 is CASSRYYSSGSSYEQYF. The CDR3 bases are TGTGCCAGCAGCCGTTATTACTCTAGCGGTTCCTCCTACGAGCAGTACTTC. The V call is TRBV6-2 or TRBV6-3, the J call TRBJ2-7, with 7 bases identical to TRBD2. The CDR3 length is 17 residues. Germline CDR1 reads MNHEY; CDR2 reads SVGEGT. V was clipped by 6 bases and J by 0 bases; unmatched bases: 14.

This clonotype was seen more than once but under ten times. The chain links TRBV27 to TRBJ2-1; no firm D call. This CDR3 comprises 13 residues. V gave up 2 bases and J gave up 9 bases, with 11 bases separating them. CDR1 MNHEY and CDR2 SMNVEV come from the germline V gene (reference sequence). DNA of the CDR3: TGTGCCAGCAGTTTAAGCCCGCGTAGTGAGCAGTTCTTC. Encoded protein: CASSLSPRSEQFF.

This clonotype was observed a few times. V is TRBV10-3 and J is TRBJ2-3, with 8 positions matching TRBD2. CDR3 length: 14 residues. The trim removed 10 bases at V and 5 bases at J, leaving 11 bases unmatched. Germline CDR1 is ENHRY and CDR2 is SYGVKD. CDR3 region: CASLEAGEGDTQYF. The CDR3 coding sequence is TGTGCCAGTCTCGAAGCGGGAGAAGGAGATACGCAGTATTTT.

V gene TRBV7-3 combines with J gene TRBJ2-3; D remains ambiguous. Germline V gene sequence: CDR1 SGHTA, CDR2 FQGTGA. The CDR3 consists of 13 residues. Trimming shortened V by 5 bases and J by 2 bases, and 8 bases separated the two germline ends. CDR3 sequence (DNA): TGTGCCAGCAGCAGGCAGACCACAGATACGCAGTATTTT. This sequence encodes CASSRQTTDTQYF.

The V gene is TRBV5-1, the J gene TRBJ2-7; tentative D call: TRBD1 (5 bases). V lost 5 bases and J lost 1, with 10 bases in between. This CDR3 is built from 13 residues. Germline V gene sequence: CDR1 SGHRS, CDR2 YFSETQ. The CDR3 here is CASSPAGSYEQYF. CDR3 coding DNA: TGCGCCAGCAGTCCCGCAGGGTCCTACGAGCAGTACTTC.

The chain is built from TRBV7-9 and TRBJ2-1; 13 bases line up with TRBD2. J gave up 8 bases and V 5 bases, and 6 bases lay outside the gene matches. This CDR3 has 15 residues. The germline V gene encodes CDR1 SEHNR and CDR2 FQNEAQ (reference sequence). CDR3 in amino acids: CASSQGLAGEDEQFF. The CDR3 DNA follows: TGTGCCAGCAGCCAAGGACTAGCGGGAGAGGATGAGCAGTTCTTC.

This clonotype was seen more than once but under ten times. The rearrangement uses TRBV6-5 and TRBJ2-3; TRBD2 aligns across 12 bases. This CDR3 has 16 amino acids. Germline trimming cut 2 bases from V and 4 bases from J; bases unmatched to any gene: 4. Per the germline V gene, CDR1 is MNHEY and CDR2 is SVGAGI. CDR3 coding DNA: TGTGCCAGCAGTTACGCTAGCGGGAGGGTTTCAGATACGCAGTATTTT. Translating gives CASSYASGRVSDTQYF.

This clonotype was observed a handful of times. The rearrangement uses TRBV6-1 and TRBJ2-1; the D is unclear. V lost 2 bases and J 7 bases, leaving 18 bases between the germline ends. Germline-derived CDR1 and CDR2 are MNHNS and SASEGT. The CDR3 is made up of 16 amino acids. The CDR3 spells CASSESGTVDLNEQFF. CDR3 nucleotides: TGTGCCAGCAGTGAATCGGGCACCGTAGATCTAAATGAGCAGTTCTTC.